The TCR beta chain described here comes from a study of T cells in placental villitis. This clone was picked up a small number of times. Its antigen is as yet unknown. The immunoSEQ assay was v4. Some clones are missing from TCRdb's copy, which holds only in-frame ones; the method was immunoSEQ multiplex PCR. The sample yields 2,500 to 4,000 clones, almost 80% seen once. Study findings and constraints: Some sequenced T cells, mainly in controls, may be decidual rather than villous infiltrates.

The V end lost 3 bases, the J end lost 3 bases, and 8 bases lay between the germline ends. This CDR3 has 12 amino acids. CDR1 and CDR2 (germline): SQVTM, ANQGSEA. The chain carries TRBV29-1 and TRBJ1-1, with a possible D match to TRBD1 (6 bases). Source material: placental tissue containing maternal and fetal cells. The clonotype was recovered from a human patient with infectious villitis; the placental T cells may come from both mother and fetus. CDR3 amino acids: CSVDAGDTEAFF. The CDR3 coding sequence is TGCAGCGTTGATGCAGGGGACACTGAAGCTTTCTTT.